The 6 T cell receptor beta chains below were found in one sample sequenced in a study of control samples from healthy donors and cancer patients. The data were produced by immunoSEQ multiplex PCR, yet TCRdb's version contains in-frame clones alone and is incomplete. The data hold some 57,000 clones, with approximately 95% observed a single time. What was sequenced was blood. The source is a woman aged 25 to 39 in good health.

The chain uses TRBV27 and TRBJ2-7; 7 nucleotides agree with TRBD1. This CDR3 has 14 amino acids. CDR1 and CDR2 (germline): MNHEY, SMNVEV (reference sequence). J was trimmed by 5 bases and V by 8 bases; bases with no gene match: 12. CDR3 nucleotide sequence: TGTGCCAGCGCCGAAGACAGGGACATTAACGAGCAGTACTTC. This encodes CASAEDRDINEQYF.

The chain links TRBV19 to TRBJ2-3; 7 bases are a match to TRBD1. There are 12 residues in the CDR3. Germline CDR1 and CDR2: LNHDA and SQIVND (reference sequence). V lost 6 bases to trimming and J lost 9 bases; unmatched junction nucleotides: 6. Written as DNA, the CDR3 is TGTGCCAGTAGCGACAGGGTAGACACGCAGTATTTT. Its protein product is CASSDRVDTQYF.

J is TRBJ2-7 and V is TRBV5-5, with D unresolved. CDR1 and CDR2 from the germline V gene are SGHKS and YYEKEE (reference sequence). The CDR3 consists of 13 residues. The V end lost 2 bases, the J end lost 3 bases, and 9 bases lay between the germline ends. In nucleotides, the CDR3 is TGTGCCAGCAGCTTATCTACGTACTACGAGCAGTACTTC. Its translation: CASSLSTYYEQYF.

The chain recombines TRBV12-3 or TRBV12-4 with TRBJ2-7, with D possibly being TRBD1 (5 bases). The CDR3 is made up of 12 amino acids. V was pared by 5 bases and J by 5 bases, with 10 bases between. The CDR3 sequence is CASSVQGNEQYF. CDR3 DNA: TGTGCCAGCAGTGTTCAGGGAAACGAGCAGTACTTC.

The chain couples TRBV11-2 to TRBJ2-1; D unclear. Per germline, CDR1 SGHAT and CDR2 FQNNGV. The CDR3 spans 14 residues. V was trimmed by 2 bases and J by 6 bases, leaving 11 bases between them. CDR3: CASSLSSNINEQFF. CDR3 nucleotide sequence: TGTGCCAGCAGCTTATCATCAAACATCAATGAGCAGTTCTTC.

The chain couples TRBV28 to TRBJ1-2, with D hard to call. This CDR3 comprises 14 residues. Germline CDR1 is MDHEN and CDR2 is SYDVKM. V dropped 5 bases and J dropped 4 bases, with 14 bases sitting between them. The CDR3 here is CASSPRRLTYGYTF. CDR3 DNA: TGTGCCAGCAGTCCCCGGAGGCTCACCTATGGCTACACCTTC.